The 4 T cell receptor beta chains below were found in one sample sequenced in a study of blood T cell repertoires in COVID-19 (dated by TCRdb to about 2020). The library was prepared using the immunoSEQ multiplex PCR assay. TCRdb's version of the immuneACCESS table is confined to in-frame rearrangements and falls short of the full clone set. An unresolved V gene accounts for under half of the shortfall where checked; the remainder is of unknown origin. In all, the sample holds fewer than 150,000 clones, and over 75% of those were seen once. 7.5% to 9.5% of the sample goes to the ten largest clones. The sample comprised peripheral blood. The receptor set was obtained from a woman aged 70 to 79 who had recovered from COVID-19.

The CDR3 reads CASMGGSNQPQHF. Written as DNA, the CDR3 is TGTGCCAGCATGGGGGGAAGCAATCAGCCCCAGCATTTT. V is TRBV6-5 and J is TRBJ1-5; D is possibly TRBD1 (5 bases). Between the trimmed V and J ends, which lost 7 bases and 1 base, there was a span of 8 bases. CDR1 and CDR2 (germline): MNHEY, SVGAGI. The CDR3 is made up of 13 amino acids.

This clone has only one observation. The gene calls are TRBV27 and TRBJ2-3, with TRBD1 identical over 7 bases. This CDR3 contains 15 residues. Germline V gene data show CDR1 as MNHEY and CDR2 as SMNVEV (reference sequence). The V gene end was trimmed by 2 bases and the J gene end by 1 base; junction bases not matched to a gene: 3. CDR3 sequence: CASSLGQGGTDTQYF. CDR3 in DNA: TGTGCCAGCAGTTTAGGGCAGGGGGGCACAGATACGCAGTATTTT.

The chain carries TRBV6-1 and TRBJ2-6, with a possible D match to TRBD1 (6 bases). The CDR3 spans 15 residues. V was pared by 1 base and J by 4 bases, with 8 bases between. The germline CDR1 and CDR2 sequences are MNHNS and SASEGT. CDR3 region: CASSEDRAGANVLTF. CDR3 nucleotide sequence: TGTGCCAGCAGTGAAGACAGGGCCGGGGCCAACGTCCTGACTTTC.

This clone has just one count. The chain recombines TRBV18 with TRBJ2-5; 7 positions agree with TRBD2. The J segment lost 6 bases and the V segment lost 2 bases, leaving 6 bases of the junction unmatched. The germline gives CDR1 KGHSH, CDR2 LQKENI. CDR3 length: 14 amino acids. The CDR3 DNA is TGTGCCAGCTCACCAATAGGGGAGGGGAAGACCCAGTACTTC. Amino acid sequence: CASSPIGEGKTQYF.